One and the same sample provided the 19 T cell receptor beta chains below, sequenced in a study of T cells after yellow fever vaccination. Each CDR3 protein is one row after TCRdb ran MiXCR on the 5' RACE reads. The top ten hold about 0.85% of the sample, which has around 250,000 distinct CDR3 sequences, about 7.1% seen once. The sequencing used CD4+ T cells sorted from PBMCs, collected 15 days after the yellow fever booster vaccination. Receptors were obtained from a young man who received the YFV17D yellow fever vaccine.

This clonotype has just a few counts. V gene TRBV9 combines with J gene TRBJ2-1, with 12 bases matching TRBD2. V trimming: 4 bases; J trimming: 5 bases; junction bases outside the gene matches: 10. CDR3 length: 17 residues. Germline V gene sequence: CDR1 SGDLS, CDR2 YYNGEE. The CDR3 coding sequence is TGTGCCAGCAGCACGGGACTAGCGGGCTGGGGTAACAATGAGCAGTTCTTC. Amino acid sequence: CASSTGLAGWGNNEQFF.

This clonotype was seen a few times. The genes are TRBV20-1 and TRBJ1-1; TRBD1 matches at 9 bases. The CDR3 sequence is 14 residues long. Germline values: CDR1 DFQATT, CDR2 SNEGSKA (reference sequence). V gave up 0 bases and J gave up 7 bases; unmatched junction bases: 6. The CDR3 loop is CSAREGGGQGEAFF. The CDR3 bases are TGCAGTGCTAGAGAAGGAGGGGGACAGGGTGAAGCTTTCTTT.

V is TRBV6-5 and J is TRBJ2-3, with D possibly TRBD1 on 5 matching bases. This CDR3 contains 15 residues. The germline CDR1 and CDR2 sequences are MNHEY and SVGAGI. V lost 0 bases and J lost 1, with 8 bases in between. This CDR3 reads CASSYSGRGTDTQYF. The CDR3 bases are TGTGCCAGCAGTTACTCGGGCAGGGGCACAGATACGCAGTATTTT.

This clonotype was detected many times. The chain links TRBV7-2 to TRBJ2-1; D is unresolved. Germline V CDR1 and CDR2: SGHTA, FQGNSA. With 5 bases removed from V and 5 bases from J, the gap between germline ends came to 10 bases. The CDR3 spans 13 residues. The CDR3 coding sequence is TGTGCCAGCAGCGTAGGACGGAACAATGAGCAGTTCTTC. It specifies CASSVGRNNEQFF.

The chain has TRBV12-3 or TRBV12-4 and TRBJ2-2; 14 bases agree with TRBD2. Losses at the gene ends were 5 bases for V and 5 bases for J; bases not matched to a gene: 4. The CDR3 length is 16 residues. The CDR3 DNA is TGTGCCAGCAGTATGGGGACTAGCGGGGGAACCGGGGAGCTGTTTTTT. Protein sequence: CASSMGTSGGTGELFF.

This clonotype has a handful of counts. The rearrangement uses TRBV2 and TRBJ1-1, with 10 bases that match TRBD1. Germline V gene lookup returns CDR1 SNHLY and CDR2 FYNNEI. After removal of 8 bases from V and 2 bases from J, the junction contained 8 bases not matched to a gene. The CDR3 contains 15 residues. The CDR3 bases are TGTGCCAGCGGCAGACAGGGGGCGAAAAACACTGAAGCTTTCTTT. It codes for CASGRQGAKNTEAFF. Supplemented by reference TRBV2 and TRBJ1-1, the full variable domain reads EPEVTQTPSHQVTQMGQEVILRCVPISNHLYFYWYRQILGQKVEFLVSFYNNEISEKSEIFDDQFSVERPDGSNFTLKIRSTKLEDSAMYFCASGRQGAKNTEAFFGQGTRLTVV.

This clonotype was detected a few times. J is TRBJ1-1 and V is TRBV3-1, with D possibly being TRBD1 (5 bases). CDR3 length equals 14 residues. The germline CDR1 and CDR2 sequences are LGHDT and YNNKEL (reference sequence). Between the trimmed V and J ends, which lost 0 bases and 6 bases, there was a span of 11 bases. The CDR3 region has the DNA TGTGCCAGCAGCCAAGAGCTACGGGGGTCTGAAGCTTTCTTT. Translating it yields CASSQELRGSEAFF.

This clonotype was picked up a small number of times. V is TRBV29-1 and J is TRBJ1-2, with 7 positions matching TRBD1. Germline V CDR1 and CDR2: SQVTM, ANQGSEA. The CDR3 is 12 residues long. V lost 7 bases to trimming and J lost 4 bases; unmatched junction nucleotides: 6. CDR3 in DNA: TGCAGCGCTGAGGGGGCCAGCTATGGCTACACCTTC. Encoded protein: CSAEGASYGYTF.

This clonotype was seen only a few times. CDR3 DNA sequence: TGTGCCAGCAGTTTGAGGTCTAGTCACAATGAGCAGTTCTTC. Translation gives CASSLRSSHNEQFF. The chain employs TRBV12-3 or TRBV12-4 and TRBJ2-1; no clear D gene. V was cut by 3 bases and J by 5 bases, with 11 bases left in between. This CDR3 has 14 residues.

This clonotype was seen a few times. The V and J genes are TRBV11-2 and TRBJ1-2; 8 bases agree with TRBD1. The ends lost 1 base at V and 5 bases at J; junction bases unmatched: 6. Germline CDR1 reads SGHAT; CDR2 reads FQNNGV. The CDR3 is 15 amino acids. In nucleotides, the CDR3 is TGTGCCAGCAGCTTAGTGGGTCGGACAGGGTATGGCTACACCTTC. It translates to CASSLVGRTGYGYTF. The full variable domain, rest sourced from reference TRBV11-2 and TRBJ1-2, is EAGVAQSPRYKIIEKRQSVAFWCNPISGHATLYWYQQILGQGPKLLIQFQNNGVVDDSQLPKDRFSAERLKGVDSTLKIQPAKLEDSAVYLCASSLVGRTGYGYTFGSGTRLTVV.

The chain joins TRBV3-1 to TRBJ2-2, with D uncertain. Germline loops: CDR1 LGHDT, CDR2 YNNKEL (reference sequence). The CDR3 is 17 residues long. V lost 5 bases, J lost 5 bases, and 21 bases lay in between. CDR3 amino acids: CASSKVVPRRGTGELFF. CDR3 nucleotides: TGTGCCAGCAGCAAAGTGGTCCCGAGGAGAGGAACCGGGGAGCTGTTTTTT.

The chain has TRBV20-1 and TRBJ2-6, with D unclear. The V gene lost 0 bases and the J gene lost 3 bases, with 9 bases spanning the gap. CDR1 is DFQATT and CDR2 is SNEGSKA in the germline V gene (reference sequence). This CDR3 spans 15 amino acids. The CDR3 bases are TGCAGTGCTAGAGATCCGGCAATTGGGGCCAACGTCCTGACTTTC. Translation: CSARDPAIGANVLTF.

The chain links TRBV12-3 or TRBV12-4 to TRBJ1-5; D may be TRBD1 (5 bases). The V end was cut by 1 base, the J end by 6 bases, with 13 bases between. CDR3 size: 15 residues. The CDR3 here is CASSLGDLGGQPQHF. CDR3 DNA sequence: TGTGCCAGCAGTTTAGGGGACCTGGGGGGTCAGCCCCAGCATTTT.

This clonotype was picked up many times. This rearrangement joins TRBV24-1 to TRBJ2-3, with 9 bases aligning to TRBD2. There are 18 residues in the CDR3. V trimming: 3 bases; J trimming: 0 bases; junction bases outside the gene matches: 9. The germline V gene encodes CDR1 KGHDR and CDR2 SFDVKD. The CDR3 sequence: CATSDPKTSGASTDTQYF. CDR3 coding DNA: TGTGCCACCAGTGATCCTAAGACTAGCGGTGCTAGCACAGATACGCAGTATTTT.

The V call is TRBV29-1, the J call TRBJ2-5, with 8 bases identical to TRBD2. With 3 bases clipped from V and 1 base from J, the junction kept 4 bases outside the gene matches. Germline V CDR1 and CDR2: SQVTM, ANQGSEA. The CDR3 runs to 14 residues. The CDR3 sequence is CSVDLLAVQETQYF. The CDR3 nucleotides are TGCAGCGTTGATCTACTAGCGGTCCAAGAGACCCAGTACTTC.

J is TRBJ2-5 and V is TRBV18, with D unclear. V dropped 6 bases and J dropped 5 bases, with 19 bases sitting between them. CDR1 is KGHSH and CDR2 is LQKENI in the germline V gene. The CDR3 extends over 15 amino acids. CDR3 nucleotide sequence: TGTGCCAGCTCGACGGTTACAGACCCGCGGGAGACCCAGTACTTC. This sequence encodes CASSTVTDPRETQYF.

This clonotype was recorded at least ten times. The CDR3 sequence: CASSLGLTGEETQYF. The CDR3 nucleotides are TGTGCCAGCAGCTTGGGACTAACAGGGGAGGAGACCCAGTACTTC. The chain uses TRBV5-5 and TRBJ2-5; 7 bases are shared with TRBD1. J gave up 5 bases and V 0 bases, and 7 bases lay outside the gene matches. CDR1 is SGHKS, CDR2 YYEKEE, per germline (reference sequence). The CDR3 spans 15 residues.

The sample holds many counts of this clonotype. The chain recombines TRBV6-1 with TRBJ2-5; D ambiguous. This CDR3 contains 11 residues. Germline lookup yields CDR1 MNHNS and CDR2 SASEGT. Deletions cut 11 bases from V and 1 base from J, with 8 bases between. Written as DNA, the CDR3 is TGTGCCTCCAGGTTCCAAGAGACCCAGTACTTC. Its translation is CASRFQETQYF.

This clonotype was recorded at least ten times. The V and J genes are TRBV5-4 and TRBJ2-3; 10 bases line up with TRBD2. CDR3 size: 14 residues. Trimming at V came to 4 bases and at J to 5 bases, leaving 4 bases not matched to a gene. Per germline, CDR1 SGHNT and CDR2 YYREEE (reference sequence). This CDR3 reads CASSVGLAQDTQYF. CDR3 DNA: TGTGCCAGCAGCGTGGGACTAGCGCAAGATACGCAGTATTTT.